This TCR beta chain stems from a study of PD-L1 blockade in urothelial cancer. Turning to the study itself: Atezolizumab therapy began for patients at some point between 2014 and 2015, dosed at 1,200 mg intravenously every 3 weeks. The study recovered a median of 141,255 T cells per blood sample. Each patient had 0 to 3 earlier chemotherapy regimens. Study results and caveats: Tumor-associated clones in blood expanded more at 3 weeks in durable-benefit patients.

The time point: peripheral blood 6 weeks after treatment start. This clone has only one observation. Antigen specificity is unknown. The ends were cut back, 3 bases at V and 6 bases at J, with 13 bases in the middle. The CDR3 contains 13 residues. CDR1 and CDR2 from the germline V gene are SGDLS and YYNGEE. The repertoire was sequenced with immunoSEQ multiplex PCR; TCRdb's copy has only in-frame clones and lacks some. Of 35,000 to 40,000 clones in the sample, around nine tenths were seen once. Here the sequenced sample was PBMCs, taken around atezolizumab (anti-PD-L1) treatment. The sequence was obtained from a man between 60 and 75 years old with urothelial cancer. V is TRBV9 and J is TRBJ2-7; D gene ambiguous. The CDR3 DNA reads TGTGCCAGCAGCGGACCCCCTCCAGGCGAGCAGTACTTC. Its protein product is CASSGPPPGEQYF.